Below are 28 T cell receptor beta chains sequenced from a single sample in a study of blood T cell repertoires in COVID-19. Sequencing was performed with immunoSEQ multiplex PCR; in TCRdb, only in-frame clones are kept and a portion is missing. The sample yields hundreds of thousands of clones, roughly 89% seen once. What was sequenced was peripheral blood. These receptors were taken from a middle-aged man with acute or convalescent COVID-19.

The CDR3 spells CASSLVRDRGWETQYF. CDR3 nucleotide sequence: TGTGCCAGCAGCTTAGTTCGGGACAGGGGGTGGGAGACCCAGTACTTC. The V and J genes are TRBV7-8 and TRBJ2-5; TRBD1 matches at 11 bases. Germline CDR1 and CDR2: SGHVS and FQNEAQ. This CDR3 has 16 amino acids. The V segment lost 1 base and the J segment 5 bases; nucleotides outside the gene matches: 6.

The gene calls are TRBV29-1 and TRBJ2-3; TRBD1 is a possible D gene (5 bases). Germline V gene lookup returns CDR1 SQVTM and CDR2 ANQGSEA. There are 14 residues in the CDR3. Between the trimmed V and J ends, which lost 3 bases and 2 bases, there was a span of 12 bases. The DNA of the CDR3 is TGCAGCGTTGATTCCGACAGCCACACAGATACGCAGTATTTT. Translation gives CSVDSDSHTDTQYF.

The genes are TRBV29-1 and TRBJ2-6; 8 bases fit TRBD1. This CDR3 contains 19 residues. CDR1 is SQVTM, CDR2 ANQGSEA, per germline. Germline trimming cut 3 bases from V and 8 bases from J; bases unmatched to any gene: 21. DNA of the CDR3: TGCAGCGTTGAGGATTGGCCAGGGGGCCGCCGTCCTGGAACCAACGTCCTGACTTTC. The encoded protein is CSVEDWPGGRRPGTNVLTF.

The chain recombines TRBV19 with TRBJ2-3, with TRBD2 identical over 12 bases. Germline V gene sequence: CDR1 LNHDA, CDR2 SQIVND (reference sequence). After removal of 7 bases from V and 2 bases from J, the junction contained 7 bases not matched to a gene. This CDR3 is built from 16 residues. DNA of the CDR3: TGTGCCAGTACCATAGGGACTAGCGGGTTCACAGATACGCAGTATTTT. Translating it yields CASTIGTSGFTDTQYF.

On this clone: At one boundary the junction diverges from the germline segment, which might be a read error. The CDR3 DNA is TGTGCCAGTAGTATTGGGAGGAGCAACCAGCCCCAGCATTTT. Amino acids: CASSIGRSNQPQHF. V is TRBV19 and J is TRBJ1-5; no clear D gene. The CDR3 is 14 residues long. Germline V gives CDR1 LNHDA, CDR2 SQIVND (reference sequence).

The chain couples TRBV5-8 to TRBJ2-7; 7 bases fit TRBD1. V shed 0 bases, J shed 2 bases, and the junction held 8 bases outside the gene matches. The CDR3 spans 16 residues. Germline V gene sequence: CDR1 SGHTS, CDR2 YDEGEE. CDR3 residues: CASSLEGTGVTYEQYF. In nucleotides, the CDR3 is TGTGCCAGCAGCTTGGAAGGTACAGGGGTCACCTACGAGCAGTACTTC.

The chain is built from TRBV15 and TRBJ2-1; tentative D call: TRBD1 (7 bases). Trimming pared 4 bases from V and 12 bases from J, leaving 16 bases between. Germline CDR1 is LNHNV and CDR2 is YYDKDF (reference sequence). This CDR3 has 13 residues. DNA of the CDR3: TGTGCCACCAGCACCGGAGGGGGCTATGGGCAGTTCTTC. Amino acids: CATSTGGGYGQFF. Complete variable domain (other parts from reference TRBV15 and TRBJ2-1): DAMVIQNPRYQVTQFGKPVTLSCSQTLNHNVMYWYQQKSSQAPKLLFHYYDKDFNNEADTPDNFQSRRPNTSFCFLDIRSPGLGDTAMYLCATSTGGGYGQFFGPGTRLTVL.

The V gene is TRBV5-6, the J gene TRBJ1-1; TRBD1 might be the D (5 bases). Germline loops: CDR1 SGHDT, CDR2 YYEEEE. This CDR3 contains 14 residues. The V end lost 2 bases, the J end lost 6 bases, and 14 bases lay between the germline ends. CDR3 amino acids: CASSFTTEWAEAFF. The CDR3 coding sequence is TGTGCCAGCAGCTTCACGACAGAATGGGCTGAAGCTTTCTTT.

This clone has more than one count but fewer than ten. The chain joins TRBV6-5 to TRBJ1-2, with TRBD1 identical over 9 bases. The germline gives CDR1 MNHEY, CDR2 SVGAGI. The CDR3 covers 14 residues. The ends lost 6 bases at V and 8 bases at J; junction bases unmatched: 10. The CDR3 sequence: CASSPLGQGSGYTF. In nucleotides, the CDR3 is TGTGCCAGCAGCCCCCTGGGACAGGGAAGCGGCTACACCTTC.

This clone was observed a single time. J is TRBJ1-3 and V is TRBV5-5, with D possibly TRBD1 on 5 matching bases. V was cut by 4 bases and J by 7 bases, with 12 bases left in between. Germline CDR1 is SGHKS and CDR2 is YYEKEE (reference sequence). The CDR3 loop spans 13 amino acids. The CDR3 sequence: CASSPWEGNTIYF. CDR3 in DNA: TGTGCCAGCAGCCCCTGGGAGGGGAACACCATATATTTT. The entire variable domain, with the rest obtained from reference TRBV5-5 and TRBJ1-3, is as follows: DAGVTQSPTHLIKTRGQQVTLRCSPISGHKSVSWYQQVLGQGPQFIFQYYEKEERGRGNFPDRFSARQFPNYSSELNVNALLLGDSALYLCASSPWEGNTIYFGEGSWLTVV.

A few counts support this clone. This chain uses TRBV19 with TRBJ1-5, with 10 bases aligning to TRBD1. CDR1 is LNHDA, CDR2 SQIVND, per germline (reference sequence). CDR3 length: 13 residues. J gave up 5 bases and V 7 bases, and 2 bases lay outside the gene matches. The CDR3 DNA reads as TGTGCCAGTAAGGACAGGGGGTATCAGCCCCAGCATTTT. Its protein product is CASKDRGYQPQHF. The full variable domain, its missing parts supplied by reference TRBV19 and TRBJ1-5, is DGGITQSPKYLFRKEGQNVTLSCEQNLNHDAMYWYRQDPGQGLRLIYYSQIVNDFQKGDIAEGYSVSREKKESFPLTVTSAQKNPTAFYLCASKDRGYQPQHFGDGTRLSIL.

The V call is TRBV1, the J call TRBJ1-5. TRBV1 has pseudogene status. This CDR3 spans 13 amino acids. CDR3 DNA: TGCACCCCGAGCGGGTATAGCAATCAGCCCCAGCATTTT. Encoded protein: CTPSGYSNQPQHF.

The gene calls are TRBV30 and TRBJ1-6, with D tentatively TRBD1 (5 bases). Trimming stripped 1 base from V and 8 bases from J, with 9 bases between. Germline-derived CDR1 and CDR2 are GTSNPN and SVGIG (reference sequence). The CDR3 totals 13 residues. CDR3: CAWSAGLDSPLHF. The CDR3 coding sequence is TGTGCCTGGAGTGCGGGACTTGATTCACCCCTCCACTTT.

The chain joins TRBV7-9 to TRBJ2-1; 7 bases map to TRBD2. Germline-derived CDR1 and CDR2 are SEHNR and FQNEAQ (reference sequence). J gave up 7 bases and V 7 bases, and 10 bases lay outside the gene matches. The CDR3 sequence is 14 residues long. CDR3: CASTPGGAWNEQFF. The CDR3 region has the DNA TGTGCCAGCACCCCGGGGGGAGCTTGGAATGAGCAGTTCTTC.

The rearrangement joins TRBV24-1 to TRBJ2-1; 11 bases agree with TRBD2. The V gene end was trimmed by 3 bases and the J gene end by 9 bases; junction bases not matched to a gene: 9. Per the germline V gene, CDR1 is KGHDR and CDR2 is SFDVKD. This CDR3 has 16 amino acids. CDR3 DNA sequence: TGTGCCACCAGTGATGCCTTAGCGGGGGGGCCGAGTGAGCAGTTCTTC. Translating gives CATSDALAGGPSEQFF.

The J gene is TRBJ2-1, the V gene TRBV14, with a possible D match to TRBD1 (5 bases). V was clipped by 4 bases and J by 0 bases, with 22 bases between them. Germline V gives CDR1 SGHDN, CDR2 FVKESK. CDR3 length: 19 residues. The DNA of the CDR3 is TGTGCCAGCAGCCCTAAATACCCCGTTAGTAGGGGCTCCTACAATGAGCAGTTCTTC. Residues: CASSPKYPVSRGSYNEQFF.

This chain connects TRBV7-2 to TRBJ1-1; D possibly corresponds to TRBD1 (5 bases). Trimming pared 5 bases from V and 6 bases from J, leaving 19 bases between. CDR1 SGHTA and CDR2 FQGNSA come from the germline V gene. The CDR3 length is 15 residues. Here the CDR3 reads CASSPRVGTRAEAFF. As DNA, the CDR3 is TGTGCCAGCAGCCCAAGGGTGGGGACTCGGGCTGAAGCTTTCTTT.

The V and J genes are TRBV6-4 and TRBJ2-1, with D possibly TRBD2 on 5 matching bases. This CDR3 has 16 amino acids. V lost 2 bases and J 6 bases, leaving 17 bases between the germline ends. Per the germline V gene, CDR1 is MRHNA and CDR2 is SNTAGT. In nucleotides, the CDR3 is TGTGCCAGCAGTGACCCGACTACCGTGGAAATCAATGAGCAGTTCTTC. This gives the protein CASSDPTTVEINEQFF.

The rearrangement links TRBV7-9 to TRBJ2-1; 9 nucleotides line up with TRBD1. The CDR3 is 17 amino acids. Per the germline V gene, CDR1 is SEHNR and CDR2 is FQNEAQ (reference sequence). The junction had 4 bases not matched to a gene; V was cut back by 1 base and J by 0 bases. CDR3: CASSLGTGDPSYNEQFF. CDR3 coding DNA: TGTGCCAGCAGCTTAGGGACAGGGGACCCCTCCTACAATGAGCAGTTCTTC. The entire variable domain, with the rest obtained from reference TRBV7-9 and TRBJ2-1, is as follows: DTGVSQNPRHKITKRGQNVTFRCDPISEHNRLYWYRQTLGQGPEFLTYFQNEAQLEKSRLLSDRFSAERPKGSFSTLEIQRTEQGDSAMYLCASSLGTGDPSYNEQFFGPGTRLTVL.

The CDR3: CASSPAEAVRETQYF. CDR3 nucleotides: TGTGCCAGCTCACCCGCTGAGGCCGTACGGGAGACCCAGTACTTC. V is TRBV18 and J is TRBJ2-5; D call uncertain. The germline gives CDR1 KGHSH, CDR2 LQKENI. V lost 3 bases and J lost 5, with 16 bases in between. The length of the CDR3 is 15 residues.

The DNA of the CDR3 is TGTGCCAGCAGGTTCCAGGGGAACACTGAAGCTTTCTTT. This gives the protein CASRFQGNTEAFF. The chain combines TRBV7-8 with TRBJ1-1; possible D gene TRBD1, 5 bases. The CDR3 has 13 residues. V was cut by 6 bases and J by 1 base, with 9 bases left in between. In germline, CDR1 is SGHVS, CDR2 FQNEAQ.

The genes are TRBV7-6 and TRBJ1-4; D unclear. The CDR3 runs 17 residues. V was shortened by 5 bases and J by 0 bases, with 16 bases between the two germline ends. From germline, CDR1 is SGHVS and CDR2 FNYEAQ. The CDR3 bases are TGTGCCAGCAGCCCAGGCCTTACAACTGCAACTAATGAAAAACTGTTTTTT. Its protein is CASSPGLTTATNEKLFF.

The V and J genes are TRBV6-1 and TRBJ1-5; 8 positions agree with TRBD1. V shed 0 bases, J shed 4 bases, and the junction held 17 bases outside the gene matches. Germline V CDR1 and CDR2: MNHNS, SASEGT. This CDR3 comprises 20 residues. CDR3 sequence (DNA): TGTGCCAGCAGTGAAGCTATCGGTGGTTTTTCTGGGACAGGTAATCAGCCCCAGCATTTT. Its translation: CASSEAIGGFSGTGNQPQHF.

This clone was found a few times. The chain links TRBV19 to TRBJ2-7, with TRBD1 identical over 9 bases. Per the germline V gene, CDR1 is LNHDA and CDR2 is SQIVND (reference sequence). There are 14 residues in the CDR3. Unmatched junction bases numbered 7, after V lost 5 bases and J lost 5 bases. DNA for the CDR3: TGTGCCAGTAGTCGGACAGGGGTTGTCCACGAGCAGTACTTC. This codes for CASSRTGVVHEQYF.

V usage is TRBV7-2 and J usage is TRBJ1-3; D is perhaps TRBD1 (5 bases). Germline V lookup: CDR1 SGHTA, CDR2 FQGNSA. Trimming removed 5 bases at V and 0 bases at J, with 11 bases between. The CDR3 runs to 15 residues. Here the CDR3 reads CASSPGLYSGNTIYF. In DNA, the CDR3 is TGTGCCAGCAGCCCGGGACTGTACTCTGGAAACACCATATATTTT.

As to this clone: Other DNA sequences within the sample encode an identical CDR3. This chain uses TRBV15 with TRBJ1-1; D perhaps matches TRBD1 (6 bases). The CDR3 contains 14 residues. V lost 1 base and J lost 5, with 11 bases in between. Looked up from germline, CDR1 is LNHNV and CDR2 is YYDKDF (reference sequence). The CDR3: CATSRGGGVTEAFF. The CDR3 nucleotides read TGTGCCACCAGCAGAGGAGGGGGAGTAACTGAAGCTTTCTTT.

J is TRBJ1-2 and V is TRBV24-1, with D possibly matching TRBD1 (6 bases). Trimming shortened V by 2 bases and J by 3 bases, and 9 bases separated the two germline ends. This CDR3 has 14 residues. Germline V gene lookup returns CDR1 KGHDR and CDR2 SFDVKD. CDR3 protein: CATSDYRAHYGYTF. CDR3 sequence (DNA): TGTGCCACCAGTGATTACAGGGCTCACTATGGCTACACCTTC.

This chain connects TRBV2 to TRBJ1-5; a possible D gene is TRBD1 (6 bases). The CDR3 extends over 15 amino acids. V shed 0 bases and J shed 4 bases, with 10 bases lying between them. CDR1 SNHLY and CDR2 FYNNEI come from the germline V gene. Written as DNA, the CDR3 is TGTGCCAGCAGTGAAGCTGCGGGGGCTAATCAGCCCCAGCATTTT. Translated, it gives CASSEAAGANQPQHF.